This T cell receptor (beta chain) stems from a study of cytomegalovirus exposure and HLA in healthy donors. Looking at the study overall: Unique TCRs from HLA-typed donors, 80 million to 90 million of them, were held in an early data release.

CDR1 is SGHAT and CDR2 is FQNNGV in the germline V gene. CDR3 size: 14 residues. The V and J ends lost 1 base and 3 bases, in that order; junction bases with no gene match: 3. As concerns this clone: The antigen is unknown.

Overall study findings and caveats: The Asian-associated ancestry cluster reportedly had fewer N-insertions than the roughly 670-donor mean in a later analysis.

The PCR employed 60 Vbeta primers together with 13 Jbeta primers. The protocol was immunoSEQ multiplex PCR, while the TCRdb copy is restricted to in-frame clones and leaves out a portion. The data contain over 200,000 clones, about 80% of them singletons. The receptor was derived from a woman aged 60 to 75 in good health and CMV-seropositive. Sequencing used PBMCs. The chain carries TRBV11-2 and TRBJ2-7; 7 nucleotides agree with TRBD2. The CDR3 here is CASSLGREGYEQYF. The DNA of the CDR3 is TGTGCCAGCAGCTTAGGCAGGGAGGGCTACGAGCAGTACTTC. The full variable domain, with the rest looked up from reference TRBV11-2 and TRBJ2-7, is EAGVAQSPRYKIIEKRQSVAFWCNPISGHATLYWYQQILGQGPKLLIQFQNNGVVDDSQLPKDRFSAERLKGVDSTLKIQPAKLEDSAVYLCASSLGREGYEQYFGPGTRLTVT.